These 29 T cell receptor beta chains were sequenced from one sample in a study of control samples from healthy donors and cancer patients. The assay was immunoSEQ multiplex PCR, and TCRdb's table has in-frame clones only and misses some. The data contain 45,000 or so clones, 80% to 95% of them seen just once; the ten biggest clones take up 22%. Specimen: PBMCs. These receptors were collected from a woman in her thirties or forties with head and neck cancer.

The chain employs TRBV6-5 and TRBJ2-5; D is unresolved. The V end was cut by 0 bases, the J end by 5 bases, with 16 bases between. The CDR3 runs 16 residues. Germline V gene sequence: CDR1 MNHEY, CDR2 SVGAGI. The CDR3 DNA reads TGTGCCAGCAGTTACTCGATCGCCCAGCGACGGGAGACCCAGTACTTC. The encoded protein is CASSYSIAQRRETQYF.

The rearrangement joins TRBV6-5 to TRBJ2-7, with 7 bases fitting TRBD1. Germline-derived CDR1 and CDR2 are MNHEY and SVGAGI. The CDR3 covers 14 residues. V shed 8 bases and J 2 bases; nucleotides not matched to a gene: 9. In DNA, the CDR3 is TGTGCCAGCTTATACCCAGACAGGGCCTACGAGCAGTACTTC. Encoded protein: CASLYPDRAYEQYF.

The chain combines TRBV30 with TRBJ2-7; D possibly corresponds to TRBD2 (6 bases). This CDR3 contains 14 residues. Germline V gene sequence: CDR1 GTSNPN, CDR2 SVGIG (reference sequence). V was clipped by 7 bases and J by 3 bases, with 19 bases between them. In DNA form, the CDR3 reads TGTGCCTTGGGGGAGATGGGGGAGGACTACGAGCAGTACTTC. This gives the protein CALGEMGEDYEQYF.

The rearrangement joins TRBV24-1 to TRBJ1-6; possible D gene TRBD1, 5 bases. From germline, CDR1 is KGHDR and CDR2 SFDVKD. Trimming removed 3 bases at V and 7 bases at J, with 15 bases between. CDR3 length: 16 amino acids. CDR3 bases: TGTGCCACCAGTGATCCCACAGGCCTCGGGAATTCACCCCTCCACTTT. The encoded protein is CATSDPTGLGNSPLHF.

The rearrangement links TRBV30 to TRBJ2-1; 11 nucleotides agree with TRBD2. Germline V gene lookup returns CDR1 GTSNPN and CDR2 SVGIG (reference sequence). V gave up 5 bases and J gave up 14 bases; unmatched junction bases: 5. The CDR3 is 11 residues long. The CDR3 here is CAWFSGREEFF. In DNA form, the CDR3 reads TGTGCCTGGTTTAGCGGGAGGGAAGAGTTCTTC.

The CDR3, as DNA: TGTGCCAGCTCACCCCTAGGGACAGGCAACAATGAGCAGTTCTTC. Protein product: CASSPLGTGNNEQFF. The chain is built from TRBV18 and TRBJ2-1; 8 bases fit TRBD1. Germline loops: CDR1 KGHSH, CDR2 LQKENI. J was trimmed by 5 bases and V by 3 bases; bases with no gene match: 6. This CDR3 is built from 15 residues.

The chain uses TRBV20-1 and TRBJ2-1; D is perhaps TRBD1 or TRBD2 (5 bases each). The CDR3 is 11 residues long. V lost 3 bases, J lost 9 bases, and 9 bases lay in between. In germline, CDR1 is DFQATT, CDR2 SNEGSKA (reference sequence). The CDR3 DNA is TGCAGTGCTAGTATTGGGGGTGAGCAGTTCTTC. Translating it yields CSASIGGEQFF.

The chain carries TRBV10-1 and TRBJ2-7; a weak D match, TRBD2 (5 bases). The germline V and J ends were trimmed by 4 bases and 7 bases, with 11 bases remaining between them. Germline V gives CDR1 WNHNN, CDR2 SYGVQD (reference sequence). The CDR3 sequence is 12 residues long. CDR3 sequence (DNA): TGCGCCAGCAGTGGGCTCACGGGAGAGCAGTACTTC. This translates into CASSGLTGEQYF.

This chain joins TRBV11-1 and TRBJ2-7; tentatively, D is TRBD2 (6 bases). Trimming stripped 5 bases from V and 6 bases from J, with 14 bases between. CDR1 is SGHAT and CDR2 is FQDESV in the germline V gene (reference sequence). This CDR3 spans 13 amino acids. CDR3 amino acids: CASSLGTHREQYF. The CDR3 DNA reads TGTGCCAGCAGCCTCGGGACTCATCGCGAGCAGTACTTC.

The chain joins TRBV19 to TRBJ2-7; 9 bases map to TRBD1. The V gene end was trimmed by 8 bases and the J gene end by 3 bases; junction bases not matched to a gene: 2. This CDR3 spans 12 amino acids. From germline, CDR1 is LNHDA and CDR2 SQIVND (reference sequence). The CDR3: CASGTGYYEQYF. Here the CDR3 DNA reads TGTGCCAGTGGGACAGGGTACTACGAGCAGTACTTC.

The V call is TRBV28, the J call TRBJ1-5; 9 bases align to TRBD1. Trimming removed 4 bases from V and 2 bases from J; junction bases left unmatched: 6. Per germline, CDR1 MDHEN and CDR2 SYDVKM. CDR3 length equals 16 residues. The CDR3 DNA reads TGTGCCAGCAGTTCGGCGGGACAGGGAGGCAATCAGCCCCAGCATTTT. Residues: CASSSAGQGGNQPQHF.

The CDR3 DNA reads TGTGCCAGCAGCTTGACTAGCGCCTACAATGAGCAGTTCTTC. Translation: CASSLTSAYNEQFF. V and J are TRBV7-9 and TRBJ2-1; the match to TRBD2 covers 8 bases. V shed 3 bases and J 2 bases; nucleotides not matched to a gene: 0. Germline CDR1 and CDR2: SEHNR and FQNEAQ (reference sequence). This CDR3 has 14 amino acids.

This sequence joins TRBV11-2 and TRBJ1-4, with 7 bases that match TRBD1. CDR1 and CDR2 (germline): SGHAT, FQNNGV. J gave up 5 bases and V 5 bases, and 11 bases lay outside the gene matches. CDR3 size: 16 residues. CDR3 in DNA: TGTGCCAGCAGCCTCCTTGAGGACAGGACGAATGAAAAACTGTTTTTT. It encodes CASSLLEDRTNEKLFF.

CDR3 nucleotide sequence: TGTGCCAGTAGTATAGAACTAGCGGGAGGGCCCAACGAGCAGTACTTC. It codes for CASSIELAGGPNEQYF. This sequence joins TRBV19 and TRBJ2-7; the match to TRBD2 covers 13 bases. The CDR3 length is 16 residues. V dropped 0 bases and J dropped 5; count of bases not matched to a gene: 4. Germline loops: CDR1 LNHDA, CDR2 SQIVND (reference sequence).

The rearrangement uses TRBV24-1 and TRBJ2-1, with TRBD2 matching 8 bases. Germline V gene lookup returns CDR1 KGHDR and CDR2 SFDVKD. V lost 4 bases, J lost 5 bases, and 9 bases stayed unmatched. The CDR3 is made up of 16 amino acids. CDR3 coding DNA: TGTGCCACCAGTGACCCGCGGGAGGCTCAGGACAATGAGCAGTTCTTC. This translates into CATSDPREAQDNEQFF.

Written as DNA, the CDR3 is TGTGCCAGCAGCTTGGGACTAGCGGGAACCGGGGAGCTGTTTTTT. Translated, it gives CASSLGLAGTGELFF. This rearrangement joins TRBV7-9 to TRBJ2-2; 13 bases agree with TRBD2. J was trimmed by 5 bases and V by 3 bases; bases with no gene match: 0. CDR1 is SEHNR and CDR2 is FQNEAQ in the germline V gene (reference sequence). This CDR3 has 15 residues.

The chain combines TRBV2 with TRBJ1-2, with 7 bases aligning to TRBD1. Germline V gene sequence: CDR1 SNHLY, CDR2 FYNNEI. This CDR3 has 13 amino acids. With 6 bases clipped from V and 6 bases from J, the junction kept 7 bases outside the gene matches. The CDR3 sequence: CASSIGTEDGYTF. The CDR3 nucleotides read TGTGCCAGCAGCATCGGGACAGAGGATGGCTACACCTTC.

The rearrangement joins TRBV6-5 to TRBJ1-4, with 8 bases matching TRBD1. Trimming removed 6 bases from V and 3 bases from J; junction bases left unmatched: 6. The CDR3 has 15 amino acids. Germline CDR1 is MNHEY and CDR2 is SVGAGI. The DNA for the CDR3 is TGTGCCAGCAGGGAGGACAGGGTCCCTAATGAAAAACTGTTTTTT. It translates to CASREDRVPNEKLFF.

The chain is built from TRBV7-3 and TRBJ2-1; 9 bases match TRBD2. Germline V lookup: CDR1 SGHTA, CDR2 FQGTGA. This CDR3 region has 15 residues. The ends lost 0 bases at V and 9 bases at J; junction bases unmatched: 6. The CDR3 DNA sequence: TGTGCCAGCAGCTTAACGAGTAGCGGGAGATTTGAGCAGTTCTTC. Translating gives CASSLTSSGRFEQFF.

The chain uses TRBV10-3 and TRBJ2-3, with no clear D. Trimming cost V 6 bases and J 4 bases, with 11 bases left between them. This CDR3 has 13 residues. Germline lookup yields CDR1 ENHRY and CDR2 SYGVKD. The CDR3 region is CAIRSTGADTQYF. The CDR3 region has the DNA TGTGCCATCAGGTCCACCGGAGCAGATACGCAGTATTTT.

This chain uses TRBV24-1 with TRBJ2-5, with 11 bases matching TRBD1. The CDR3 sequence is 15 residues long. Looked up from germline, CDR1 is KGHDR and CDR2 is SFDVKD. V lost 4 bases, J lost 7 bases, and 7 bases stayed unmatched. The CDR3 spells CATSDMGQGGRTQYF. The CDR3 DNA sequence: TGTGCCACCAGTGACATGGGACAGGGGGGGAGGACCCAGTACTTC.

The J gene is TRBJ2-3, the V gene TRBV2; TRBD1 might be the D (6 bases). CDR1 SNHLY and CDR2 FYNNEI come from the germline V gene. V lost 8 bases and J lost 1, with 16 bases in between. This CDR3 has 15 residues. CDR3 loop: CASGGLLPRTDTQYF. The DNA of the CDR3 is TGTGCCAGCGGGGGCCTCCTTCCCCGCACAGATACGCAGTATTTT.

The gene calls are TRBV7-7 and TRBJ2-3; D is perhaps TRBD2 (5 bases). This CDR3 is 13 amino acids long. Germline CDR1 is SSHAT and CDR2 is FNYEAQ (reference sequence). V was shortened by 5 bases and J by 6 bases, with 12 bases between the two germline ends. The CDR3 region has the DNA TGTGCCAGCAGCGGCCGGACTGGGGATACGCAGTATTTT. This codes for CASSGRTGDTQYF.

V is TRBV3-1 (or the pseudogene TRBV3-2) and J is TRBJ2-7; D could derive from TRBD1 or TRBD2 (5 bases each). V lost 6 bases to trimming and J lost 5 bases, with 14 bases between them. This CDR3 has 13 amino acids. CDR1 and CDR2 from the germline V gene are LGHDT and YNNKEL (reference sequence). CDR3 in DNA: TGTGCCAGCAGTCGGGACGCCGGCGACGAGCAGTACTTC. Its protein is CASSRDAGDEQYF.

The chain uses TRBV7-9 and TRBJ2-5, with no clear D. With 1 base removed from V and 4 bases from J, the gap between germline ends came to 10 bases. The germline CDR1 and CDR2 sequences are SEHNR and FQNEAQ (reference sequence). This CDR3 spans 14 amino acids. The CDR3 DNA sequence: TGTGCCAGCAGCTTAGACTTGACGAGAGAGACCCAGTACTTC. Translation gives CASSLDLTRETQYF. Using reference TRBV7-9 and TRBJ2-5 for the parts outside the CDR3, the full variable domain is DTGVSQNPRHKITKRGQNVTFRCDPISEHNRLYWYRQTLGQGPEFLTYFQNEAQLEKSRLLSDRFSAERPKGSFSTLEIQRTEQGDSAMYLCASSLDLTRETQYFGPGTRLLVL.

In nucleotides, the CDR3 is TGTGCCAGCAGTGATACAGGGGGCAGAGTCACTGAAGCTTTCTTT. It encodes CASSDTGGRVTEAFF. The chain carries TRBV6-1 and TRBJ1-1, with 9 bases identical to TRBD1. The J segment lost 4 bases and the V segment lost 3 bases, leaving 6 bases of the junction unmatched. Germline assignment: CDR1 MNHNS and CDR2 SASEGT. The length of the CDR3 is 15 residues.

The chain couples TRBV15 to TRBJ2-7; TRBD1 is a possible D gene (5 bases). V lost 0 bases and J lost 3, with 12 bases in between. This CDR3 contains 15 residues. Germline CDR1 is LNHNV and CDR2 is YYDKDF (reference sequence). The CDR3 DNA sequence: TGTGCCACCAGCAGAGATCTGCAGGGCTACTACGAGCAGTACTTC. As protein: CATSRDLQGYYEQYF. Full variable domain (missing parts from reference TRBV15 and TRBJ2-7): DAMVIQNPRYQVTQFGKPVTLSCSQTLNHNVMYWYQQKSSQAPKLLFHYYDKDFNNEADTPDNFQSRRPNTSFCFLDIRSPGLGDTAMYLCATSRDLQGYYEQYFGPGTRLTVT.

A single count supports this clone. This chain connects TRBV29-1 to TRBJ2-5; D may be TRBD2 (6 bases). V lost 5 bases and J lost 5, with 15 bases in between. Per germline, CDR1 SQVTM and CDR2 ANQGSEA. The CDR3 runs to 13 residues. CDR3 nucleotide sequence: TGCAGCGTTCCACTAGCAGATTTGGAGACCCAGTACTTC. Protein product: CSVPLADLETQYF. Using reference TRBV29-1 and TRBJ2-5 for the parts outside the CDR3, the full variable domain is SAVISQKPSRDICQRGTSLTIQCQVDSQVTMMFWYRQQPGQSLTLIATANQGSEATYESGFVIDKFPISRPNLTFSTLTVSNMSPEDSSIYLCSVPLADLETQYFGPGTRLLVL.

This clone was seen once. The V call is TRBV5-6, the J call TRBJ2-7; no definite D call. The CDR3 runs 14 residues. Germline V gene data show CDR1 as SGHDT and CDR2 as YYEEEE. The ends were cut back, 1 base at V and 2 bases at J, with 10 bases in the middle. The CDR3, as DNA: TGTGCCAGCAGCTTGTCGGCTAGAACCTACGAGCAGTACTTC. Encoded protein: CASSLSARTYEQYF.